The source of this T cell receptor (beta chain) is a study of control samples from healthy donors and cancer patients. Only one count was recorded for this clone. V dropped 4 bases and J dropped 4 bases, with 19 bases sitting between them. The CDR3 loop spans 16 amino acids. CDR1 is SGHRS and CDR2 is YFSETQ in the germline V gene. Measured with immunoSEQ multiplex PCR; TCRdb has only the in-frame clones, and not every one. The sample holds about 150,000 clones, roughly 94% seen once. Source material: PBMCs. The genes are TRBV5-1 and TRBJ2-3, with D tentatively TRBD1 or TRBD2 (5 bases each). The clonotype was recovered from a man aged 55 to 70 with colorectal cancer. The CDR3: CASSLGADEGSDTQYF. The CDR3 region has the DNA TGCGCCAGCAGCCTAGGGGCCGATGAGGGCTCAGATACGCAGTATTTT.